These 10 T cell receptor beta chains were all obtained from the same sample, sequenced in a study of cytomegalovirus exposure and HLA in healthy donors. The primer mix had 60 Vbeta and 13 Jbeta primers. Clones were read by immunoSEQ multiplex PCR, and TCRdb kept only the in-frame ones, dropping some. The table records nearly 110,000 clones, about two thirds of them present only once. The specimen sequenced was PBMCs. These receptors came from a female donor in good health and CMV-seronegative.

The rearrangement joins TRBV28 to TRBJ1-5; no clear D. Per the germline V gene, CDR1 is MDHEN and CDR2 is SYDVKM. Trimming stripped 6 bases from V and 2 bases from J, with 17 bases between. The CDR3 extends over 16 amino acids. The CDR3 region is CASSPTQGGGNQPQHF. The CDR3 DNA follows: TGTGCCAGCAGCCCGACCCAAGGAGGCGGCAATCAGCCCCAGCATTTT. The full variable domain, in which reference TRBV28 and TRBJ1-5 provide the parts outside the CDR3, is DVKVTQSSRYLVKRTGEKVFLECVQDMDHENMFWYRQDPGLGLRLIYFSYDVKMKEKGDIPEGYSVSREKKERFSLILESASTNQTSMYLCASSPTQGGGNQPQHFGDGTRLSIL.

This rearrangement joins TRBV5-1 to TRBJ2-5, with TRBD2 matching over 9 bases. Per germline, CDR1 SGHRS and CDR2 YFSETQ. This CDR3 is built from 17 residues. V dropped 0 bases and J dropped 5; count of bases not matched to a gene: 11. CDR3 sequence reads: CASSLVLAGIGWETQYF. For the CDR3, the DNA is TGCGCCAGCAGCTTGGTTCTAGCGGGAATTGGGTGGGAGACCCAGTACTTC. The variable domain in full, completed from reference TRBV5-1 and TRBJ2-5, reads KAGVTQTPRYLIKTRGQQVTLSCSPISGHRSVSWYQQTPGQGLQFLFEYFSETQRNKGNFPGRFSGRQFSNSRSEMNVSTLELGDSALYLCASSLVLAGIGWETQYFGPGTRLLVL.

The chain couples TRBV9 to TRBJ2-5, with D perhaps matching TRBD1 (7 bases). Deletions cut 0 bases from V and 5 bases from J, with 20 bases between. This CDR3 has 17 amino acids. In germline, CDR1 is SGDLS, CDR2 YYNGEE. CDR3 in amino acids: CASSVAGVGQSKETQYF. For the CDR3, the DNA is TGTGCCAGCAGCGTAGCGGGAGTGGGACAGAGTAAGGAGACCCAGTACTTC.

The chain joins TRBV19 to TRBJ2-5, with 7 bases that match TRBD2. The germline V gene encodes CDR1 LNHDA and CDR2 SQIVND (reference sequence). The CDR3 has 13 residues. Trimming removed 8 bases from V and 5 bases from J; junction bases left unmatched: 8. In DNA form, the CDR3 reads TGTGCCAGTGGTGGGGAGGGCTTGGAGACCCAGTACTTC. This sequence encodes CASGGEGLETQYF.

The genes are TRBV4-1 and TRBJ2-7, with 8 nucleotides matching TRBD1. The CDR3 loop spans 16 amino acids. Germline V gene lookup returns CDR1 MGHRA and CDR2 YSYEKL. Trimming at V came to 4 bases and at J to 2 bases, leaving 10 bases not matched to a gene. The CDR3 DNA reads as TGCGCCAGCAGCCCCTCCCCCGGACAGGGCACCTACGAGCAGTACTTC. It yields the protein CASSPSPGQGTYEQYF.

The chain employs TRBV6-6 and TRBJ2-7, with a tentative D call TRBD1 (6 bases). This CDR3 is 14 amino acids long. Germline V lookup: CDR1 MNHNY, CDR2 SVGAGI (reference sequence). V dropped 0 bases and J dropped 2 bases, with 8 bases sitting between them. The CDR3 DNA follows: TGTGCCAGCAGTTACTCTAACAGGGCCTACGAGCAGTACTTC. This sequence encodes CASSYSNRAYEQYF.

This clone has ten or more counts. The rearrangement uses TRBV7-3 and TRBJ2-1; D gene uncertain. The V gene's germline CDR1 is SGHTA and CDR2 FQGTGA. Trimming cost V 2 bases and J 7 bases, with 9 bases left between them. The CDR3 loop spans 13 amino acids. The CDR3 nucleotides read TGTGCCAGCAGCTTAGCCAGTGATAATGAGCAGTTCTTC. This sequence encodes CASSLASDNEQFF. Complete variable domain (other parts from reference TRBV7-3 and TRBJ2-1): GAGVSQTPSNKVTEKGKYVELRCDPISGHTALYWYRQSLGQGPEFLIYFQGTGAADDSGLPNDRFFAVRPEGSVSTLKIQRTERGDSAVYLCASSLASDNEQFFGPGTRLTVL.

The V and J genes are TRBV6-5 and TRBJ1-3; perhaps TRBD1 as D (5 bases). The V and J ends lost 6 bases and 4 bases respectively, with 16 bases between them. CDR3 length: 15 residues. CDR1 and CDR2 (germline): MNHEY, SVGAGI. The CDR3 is CASSQGGTPGNTIYF. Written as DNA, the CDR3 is TGTGCCAGCAGCCAAGGCGGGACTCCCGGAAACACCATATATTTT.

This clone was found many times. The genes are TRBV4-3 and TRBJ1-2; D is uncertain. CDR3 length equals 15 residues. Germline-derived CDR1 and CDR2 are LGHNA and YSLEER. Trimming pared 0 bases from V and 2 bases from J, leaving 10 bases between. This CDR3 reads CASSQDIGSNYGYTF. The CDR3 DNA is TGCGCCAGCAGCCAAGATATCGGGTCCAACTATGGCTACACCTTC.

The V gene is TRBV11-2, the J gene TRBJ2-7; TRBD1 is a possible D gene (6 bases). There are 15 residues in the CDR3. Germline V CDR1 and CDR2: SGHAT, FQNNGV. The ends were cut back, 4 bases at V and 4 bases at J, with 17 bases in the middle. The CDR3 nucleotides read TGTGCCAGCAGCTCAATCCAGGGGCAGCATTACGAGCAGTACTTC. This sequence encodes CASSSIQGQHYEQYF.